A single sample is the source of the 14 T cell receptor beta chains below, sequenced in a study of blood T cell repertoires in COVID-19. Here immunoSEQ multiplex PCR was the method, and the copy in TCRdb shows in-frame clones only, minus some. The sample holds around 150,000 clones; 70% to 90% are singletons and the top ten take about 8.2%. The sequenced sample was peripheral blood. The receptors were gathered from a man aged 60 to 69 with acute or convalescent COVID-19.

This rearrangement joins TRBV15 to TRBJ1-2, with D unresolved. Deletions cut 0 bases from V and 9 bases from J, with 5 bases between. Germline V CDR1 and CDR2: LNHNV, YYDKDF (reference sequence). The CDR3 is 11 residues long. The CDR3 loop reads CATSRDLRYTF. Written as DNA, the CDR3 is TGTGCCACCAGCAGAGATCTTCGCTACACCTTC. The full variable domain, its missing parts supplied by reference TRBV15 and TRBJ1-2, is DAMVIQNPRYQVTQFGKPVTLSCSQTLNHNVMYWYQQKSSQAPKLLFHYYDKDFNNEADTPDNFQSRRPNTSFCFLDIRSPGLGDTAMYLCATSRDLRYTFGSGTRLTVV.

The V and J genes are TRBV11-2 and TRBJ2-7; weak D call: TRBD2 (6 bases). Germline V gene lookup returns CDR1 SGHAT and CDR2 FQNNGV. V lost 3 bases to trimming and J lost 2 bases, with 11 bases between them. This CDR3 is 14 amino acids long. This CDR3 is CASSFPGLTYEQYF. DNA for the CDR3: TGTGCCAGCAGCTTTCCGGGACTGACCTACGAGCAGTACTTC.

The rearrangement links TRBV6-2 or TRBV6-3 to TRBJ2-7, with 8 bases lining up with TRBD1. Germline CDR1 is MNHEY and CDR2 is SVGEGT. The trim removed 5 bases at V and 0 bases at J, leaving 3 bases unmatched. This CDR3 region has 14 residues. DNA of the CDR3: TGTGCCAGCAGTCCCAGGGGGCCCTCCTACGAGCAGTACTTC. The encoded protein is CASSPRGPSYEQYF.

This chain's CDR3 is CASSPGQGDSTDTQYF. CDR3 nucleotide sequence: TGTGCCAGCAGCCCGGGACAGGGGGATTCAACAGATACGCAGTATTTT. The chain links TRBV6-6 to TRBJ2-3, with 11 bases lining up with TRBD1. Per germline, CDR1 MNHNY and CDR2 SVGAGI (reference sequence). V shed 6 bases and J 3 bases; nucleotides not matched to a gene: 8. The CDR3 is 16 amino acids.

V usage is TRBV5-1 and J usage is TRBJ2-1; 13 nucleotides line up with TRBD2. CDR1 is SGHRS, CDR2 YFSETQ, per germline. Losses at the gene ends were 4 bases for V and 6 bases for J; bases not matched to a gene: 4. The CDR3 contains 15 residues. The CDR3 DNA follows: TGCGCCAGCAGCGGACTAGCGGGAGCGGGCAATGAGCAGTTCTTC. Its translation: CASSGLAGAGNEQFF. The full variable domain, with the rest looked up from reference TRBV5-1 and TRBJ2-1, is KAGVTQTPRYLIKTRGQQVTLSCSPISGHRSVSWYQQTPGQGLQFLFEYFSETQRNKGNFPGRFSGRQFSNSRSEMNVSTLELGDSALYLCASSGLAGAGNEQFFGPGTRLTVL.

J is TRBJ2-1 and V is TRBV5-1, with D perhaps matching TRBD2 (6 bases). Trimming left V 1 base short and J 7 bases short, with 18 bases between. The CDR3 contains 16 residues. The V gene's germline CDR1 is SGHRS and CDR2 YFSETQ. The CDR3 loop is CASSLPSASLGNEQFF. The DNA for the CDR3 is TGCGCCAGCAGCTTGCCTAGCGCCTCCTTGGGGAATGAGCAGTTCTTC.

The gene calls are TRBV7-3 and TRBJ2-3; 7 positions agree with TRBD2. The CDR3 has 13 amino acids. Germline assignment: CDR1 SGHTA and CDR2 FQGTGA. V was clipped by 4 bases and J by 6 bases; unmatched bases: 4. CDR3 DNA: TGTGCCAGCAGCTACCGGCGGGGGGATACGCAGTATTTT. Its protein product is CASSYRRGDTQYF.

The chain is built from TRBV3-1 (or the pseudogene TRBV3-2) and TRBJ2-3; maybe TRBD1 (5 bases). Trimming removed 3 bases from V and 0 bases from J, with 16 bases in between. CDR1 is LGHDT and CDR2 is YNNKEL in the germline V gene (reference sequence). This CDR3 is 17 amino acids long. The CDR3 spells CASSQGRGTASTDTQYF. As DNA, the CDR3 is TGTGCCAGCAGCCAGGGGCGAGGAACGGCGAGCACAGATACGCAGTATTTT.

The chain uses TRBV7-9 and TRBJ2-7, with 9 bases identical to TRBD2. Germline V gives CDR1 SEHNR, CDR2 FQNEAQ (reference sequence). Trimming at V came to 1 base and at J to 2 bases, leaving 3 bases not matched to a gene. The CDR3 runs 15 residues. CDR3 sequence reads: CASSLVAGGPYEQYF. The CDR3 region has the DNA TGTGCCAGCAGCTTAGTGGCGGGAGGGCCCTACGAGCAGTACTTC.

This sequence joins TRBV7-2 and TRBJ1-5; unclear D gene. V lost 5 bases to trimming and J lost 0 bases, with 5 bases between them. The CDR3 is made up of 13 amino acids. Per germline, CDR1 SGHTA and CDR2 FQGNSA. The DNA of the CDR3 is TGTGCCAGCAGCGGCAATAGCAATCAGCCCCAGCATTTT. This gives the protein CASSGNSNQPQHF.

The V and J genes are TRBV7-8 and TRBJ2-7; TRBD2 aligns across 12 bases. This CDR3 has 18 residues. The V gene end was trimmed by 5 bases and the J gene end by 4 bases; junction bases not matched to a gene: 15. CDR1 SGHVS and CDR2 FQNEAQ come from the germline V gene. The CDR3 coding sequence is TGTGCCAGCAGCCCGAGGGGGCAACTAGCGGGAGGCCTTTACGAGCAGTACTTC. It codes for CASSPRGQLAGGLYEQYF.

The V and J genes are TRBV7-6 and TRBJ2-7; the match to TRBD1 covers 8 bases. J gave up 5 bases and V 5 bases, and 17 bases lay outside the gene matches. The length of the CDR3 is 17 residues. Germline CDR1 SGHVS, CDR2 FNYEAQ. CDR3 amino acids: CASSVLRGQGVGDEQYF. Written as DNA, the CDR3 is TGTGCCAGCAGCGTACTCCGAGGACAGGGTGTAGGTGACGAGCAGTACTTC.

DNA for the CDR3: TGTGCCAGCAGAAGGGGAATAGGGTCACCCCTCCACTTT. Its protein product is CASRRGIGSPLHF. The genes are TRBV12-3 or TRBV12-4 and TRBJ1-6, with a possible D match to TRBD1 (5 bases). The CDR3 extends over 13 amino acids. Between the trimmed V and J ends, which lost 6 bases and 10 bases, there was a span of 13 bases.

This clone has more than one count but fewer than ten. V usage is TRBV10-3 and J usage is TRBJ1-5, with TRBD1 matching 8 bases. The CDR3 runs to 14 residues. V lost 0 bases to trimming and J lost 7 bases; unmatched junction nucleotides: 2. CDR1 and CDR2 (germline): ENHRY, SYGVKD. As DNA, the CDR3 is TGTGCCATCAGTGAGTCAGGACAGGGCCAGCCCCAGCATTTT. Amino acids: CAISESGQGQPQHF.